The next 20 T cell receptor beta chains were all read from a single sample in a study of blood T cell repertoires in COVID-19. Generated by immunoSEQ multiplex PCR, the TCRdb table keeps only in-frame clones and is missing some. The sample lists about 65,000 clones, 90% seen once, with over 1% in the top ten. The sample comprised peripheral blood. All receptors derive from a man aged 55 to 69 with acute or convalescent COVID-19.

The chain carries TRBV13 and TRBJ2-6; D might be TRBD1 (5 bases). Germline V CDR1 and CDR2: PRHDT, FYEKMQ (reference sequence). Trimming took 3 bases from V and 0 from J, leaving 6 bases between them. The CDR3 length is 15 residues. The CDR3: CASSFRASGANVLTF. For the CDR3, the DNA is TGTGCCAGCAGCTTCAGGGCCTCTGGGGCCAACGTCCTGACTTTC. Full variable domain (rest looked up from reference TRBV13 and TRBJ2-6): AAGVIQSPRHLIKEKRETATLKCYPIPRHDTVYWYQQGPGQDPQFLISFYEKMQSDKGSIPDRFSAQQFSDYHSELNMSSLELGDSALYFCASSFRASGANVLTFGAGSRLTVL.

The V call is TRBV5-6, the J call TRBJ1-2; D is ambiguous. V was clipped by 0 bases and J by 7 bases, with 7 bases between them. CDR3 length: 12 residues. Germline V CDR1 and CDR2: SGHDT, YYEEEE. This chain's CDR3 is CASSLAVGGYTF. CDR3 bases: TGTGCCAGCAGCTTGGCGGTCGGTGGCTACACCTTC. Full variable domain (rest looked up from reference TRBV5-6 and TRBJ1-2): DAGVTQSPTHLIKTRGQQVTLRCSPKSGHDTVSWYQQALGQGPQFIFQYYEEEERQRGNFPDRFSGHQFPNYSSELNVNALLLGDSALYLCASSLAVGGYTFGSGTRLTVV.

This chain connects TRBV19 to TRBJ1-2, with 8 bases matching TRBD1. The CDR3 has 16 amino acids. V gave up 5 bases and J gave up 2 bases; unmatched junction bases: 10. The germline V gene encodes CDR1 LNHDA and CDR2 SQIVND (reference sequence). This CDR3 reads CASSPSLGQGNYGYTF. The CDR3 DNA reads as TGTGCCAGTAGTCCCAGCTTAGGACAGGGAAACTATGGCTACACCTTC.

The V and J genes are TRBV28 and TRBJ1-4; tentatively, D is TRBD1 (6 bases). The CDR3 is made up of 14 amino acids. The V end was cut by 5 bases, the J end by 5 bases, with 12 bases between. Germline CDR1 reads MDHEN; CDR2 reads SYDVKM. The CDR3 DNA follows: TGTGCCAGCAGTCCAGACAGGAAAAATGAAAAACTGTTTTTT. As protein: CASSPDRKNEKLFF.

This clone has a single count. The rearrangement uses TRBV14 and TRBJ1-1, with D perhaps TRBD1 (5 bases). Deletions cut 3 bases from V and 8 bases from J, with 10 bases between. The germline CDR1 and CDR2 sequences are SGHDN and FVKESK. This CDR3 has 12 amino acids. CDR3 amino acids: CASSQETDEAFF. In nucleotides, the CDR3 is TGTGCCAGCAGCCAGGAGACAGACGAAGCTTTCTTT.

This sequence joins TRBV6-6 and TRBJ1-2, with TRBD1 matching over 8 bases. Germline V gene lookup returns CDR1 MNHNY and CDR2 SVGAGI (reference sequence). The length of the CDR3 is 14 residues. J was trimmed by 7 bases and V by 4 bases; bases with no gene match: 8. The CDR3 sequence: CASSSDRDLVGYTF. The DNA of the CDR3 is TGTGCCAGCAGTTCGGACAGGGATTTGGTTGGCTACACCTTC.

The V and J genes are TRBV5-1 and TRBJ2-1; 8 nucleotides match TRBD1. V trimming: 7 bases; J trimming: 8 bases; junction bases outside the gene matches: 11. The CDR3 loop spans 14 amino acids. Germline values: CDR1 SGHRS, CDR2 YFSETQ. For the CDR3, the DNA is TGCGCCAGCCGGCAGGGGGCGGTCGGTGATGAGCAGTTCTTC. Its translation: CASRQGAVGDEQFF.

V is TRBV11-2 and J is TRBJ2-1; 8 bases fit TRBD1. The CDR3 has 16 amino acids. Germline loops: CDR1 SGHAT, CDR2 FQNNGV. The junction had 8 bases not matched to a gene; V was cut back by 3 bases and J by 4 bases. The CDR3 here is CASSFYAGQVYNEQFF. The CDR3 coding sequence is TGTGCCAGCAGCTTTTACGCGGGACAGGTTTACAATGAGCAGTTCTTC.

CDR3 DNA: TGTGCCAGCAGCCCGGCTAGCGGCTCCTACAATGAGCAGTTCTTC. Protein: CASSPASGSYNEQFF. The chain links TRBV2 to TRBJ2-1, with 7 bases lining up with TRBD2. The CDR3 is made up of 15 amino acids. Trimming took 6 bases from V and 0 from J; bases not matched to a gene: 5. The germline V gene has CDR1 SNHLY and CDR2 FYNNEI. The complete variable domain, with remaining parts taken from reference TRBV2 and TRBJ2-1, reads EPEVTQTPSHQVTQMGQEVILRCVPISNHLYFYWYRQILGQKVEFLVSFYNNEISEKSEIFDDQFSVERPDGSNFTLKIRSTKLEDSAMYFCASSPASGSYNEQFFGPGTRLTVL.

This clone showed up just a few times. J is TRBJ2-2 and V is TRBV18, with D possibly TRBD1 on 6 matching bases. The germline gives CDR1 KGHSH, CDR2 LQKENI. This CDR3 contains 15 residues. V was shortened by 3 bases and J by 6 bases, with 14 bases between the two germline ends. For the CDR3, the DNA is TGTGCCAGCTCACCCCAGAGGGGGTCAGCCGGGGAGCTGTTTTTT. This gives the protein CASSPQRGSAGELFF.

The rearrangement links TRBV9 to TRBJ1-1; TRBD1 might be the D (6 bases). The germline gives CDR1 SGDLS, CDR2 YYNGEE. The CDR3 extends over 13 amino acids. Deletions cut 2 bases from V and 2 bases from J, with 7 bases between. Here the CDR3 DNA reads TGTGCCAGCAGCGTCAGGGGAAACACTGAAGCTTTCTTT. It codes for CASSVRGNTEAFF.

The chain employs TRBV12-5 and TRBJ1-1; 11 bases are a match to TRBD1. The CDR3 runs 14 residues. Trimming cost V 5 bases and J 5 bases; bases outside gene matches: 4. The germline V gene encodes CDR1 LGHNT and CDR2 FRNRAP. CDR3 nucleotides: TGTGCTAGTGGTGGGACAGGGGGTAGGACTGAAGCTTTCTTT. It encodes CASGGTGGRTEAFF.

CDR3 in amino acids: CASRGAGELFF. Written as DNA, the CDR3 is TGTGCCAGCAGAGGGGCCGGGGAGCTGTTTTTT. The V and J genes are TRBV27 and TRBJ2-2; TRBD1 might be the D (5 bases). Germline values: CDR1 MNHEY, CDR2 SMNVEV (reference sequence). This CDR3 is built from 11 residues. Between the trimmed V and J ends, which lost 6 bases and 6 bases, there was a span of 5 bases.

J is TRBJ2-2 and V is TRBV24-1; possible D gene TRBD1, 5 bases. The CDR3 has 17 amino acids. Between the trimmed V and J ends, which lost 2 bases and 4 bases, there was a span of 16 bases. In germline, CDR1 is KGHDR, CDR2 SFDVKD. CDR3: CATSDSRYYRLTGELFF. Written as DNA, the CDR3 is TGTGCCACCAGTGATTCGAGATATTACAGGCTCACCGGGGAGCTGTTTTTT.

V usage is TRBV18 and J usage is TRBJ2-5; TRBD1 agrees at 7 bases. Per the germline V gene, CDR1 is KGHSH and CDR2 is LQKENI. J was trimmed by 2 bases and V by 1 base; bases with no gene match: 7. The CDR3 is 16 residues long. The CDR3 spells CASSPRASGQQETQYF. In DNA, the CDR3 is TGTGCCAGCTCACCACGGGCGTCGGGACAGCAAGAGACCCAGTACTTC.

This rearrangement joins TRBV19 to TRBJ1-2, with TRBD1 as a possible D gene (6 bases). Germline values: CDR1 LNHDA, CDR2 SQIVND (reference sequence). Trimming stripped 7 bases from V and 4 bases from J, with 16 bases between. This CDR3 is 14 amino acids long. CDR3 coding DNA: TGTGCCAGTACGCTTGGAGGACAGATCTATGGCTACACCTTC. It specifies CASTLGGQIYGYTF.

The V and J genes are TRBV6-4 and TRBJ2-3, with D perhaps matching TRBD2 (5 bases). Trimming shortened V by 2 bases and J by 6 bases, and 15 bases separated the two germline ends. This CDR3 comprises 15 residues. From germline, CDR1 is MRHNA and CDR2 SNTAGT. The CDR3 is CASSDERTGNDTQYF. CDR3 bases: TGTGCCAGCAGTGACGAGCGGACTGGCAACGATACGCAGTATTTT.

The chain uses TRBV6-5 and TRBJ1-2; possible D gene TRBD1, 6 bases. This CDR3 spans 14 amino acids. CDR1 and CDR2 from the germline V gene are MNHEY and SVGAGI. V lost 5 bases, J lost 0 bases, and 10 bases lay in between. This CDR3 reads CASSQGSTNYGYTF. CDR3 in DNA: TGTGCCAGCAGTCAGGGGTCTACTAACTATGGCTACACCTTC.

In its sample, this clone was seen once. The sample contains more than one DNA sequence encoding this CDR3. This rearrangement joins TRBV12-3 or TRBV12-4 to TRBJ1-1; no reliable D call. V was trimmed by 8 bases and J by 1 base, leaving 5 bases between them. The CDR3 loop spans 11 amino acids. The CDR3 coding sequence is TGTGCCAGCTCCCGGAACACTGAAGCTTTCTTT. This gives the protein CASSRNTEAFF.

The chain uses TRBV18 and TRBJ1-4, with 8 nucleotides matching TRBD1. Germline assignment: CDR1 KGHSH and CDR2 LQKENI. The junction had 8 bases not matched to a gene; V was cut back by 5 bases and J by 3 bases. The CDR3 totals 16 residues. CDR3 nucleotide sequence: TGTGCCAGCTCAGAGAACCAGGGGGCCTCTAATGAAAAACTGTTTTTT. Translated: CASSENQGASNEKLFF.